The entry below describes one T cell receptor beta chain. CDR3 length: 15 residues. V lost 0 bases and J 1 base, leaving 10 bases between the germline ends. CDR1 and CDR2 (germline): SGHRS, YFSETQ. These data come from a study of Graves' ophthalmopathy and Graves' hyperthyroidism. Amplification of the TCR beta CDR3 regions used RNA transcripts (as template). First-round RT-PCR employed HTBI primers, with a second-round multiplex PCR after it. Each CDR3 protein is one row after TCRdb ran MiXCR on the multiplex PCR reads. Among hundreds of thousands of distinct CDR3 sequences listed, approximately 15% were seen once.

The specimen sequenced was peripheral blood. The sequence was collected from a young woman with stable Graves' hyperthyroidism. The J gene is TRBJ1-1, the V gene TRBV5-1; D remains unclear. CDR3 region: CASSLDGPPNTEAFF. The CDR3 bases are TGCGCCAGCAGCTTGGACGGGCCGCCGAACACTGAAGCTTTCTTT.